This T cell receptor (beta chain) comes out of a study of regulatory T cells in long-lasting Graves disease. Germline V gives CDR1 SEHNR, CDR2 FQNEAQ (reference sequence). The CDR3 length is 13 residues. V dropped 4 bases and J dropped 3 bases, with 10 bases sitting between them. Time point defined: persistent/refractory GD, antithyroid drugs over 5 years with positive TRAb. PBMC RNA served as the TCR library source. iRepertoire HTBI primers and Arm-PCR of CDR3 regions built TCR beta libraries. Each CDR3 protein is one row after TCRdb ran MiXCR on the multiplex PCR reads. The sample yields hundreds of thousands of distinct CDR3 sequences, less than 25% seen once. This clonotype was seen a few times.

This receptor was identified in a female donor with Graves disease. The source material was peripheral blood mononuclear cells (PBMCs), sampled when the disease was refractory, from a patient treated with antithyroid drugs. The chain carries TRBV7-9 and TRBJ2-7, with no clear D. CDR3 sequence (DNA): TGTGCCAGCAGCTCCCCACCCCACTACGAGCAGTACTTC. Its translation: CASSSPPHYEQYF. Together with reference TRBV7-9 and TRBJ2-7, the CDR3 gives the full variable domain: DTGVSQNPRHKITKRGQNVTFRCDPISEHNRLYWYRQTLGQGPEFLTYFQNEAQLEKSRLLSDRFSAERPKGSFSTLEIQRTEQGDSAMYLCASSSPPHYEQYFGPGTRLTVT.